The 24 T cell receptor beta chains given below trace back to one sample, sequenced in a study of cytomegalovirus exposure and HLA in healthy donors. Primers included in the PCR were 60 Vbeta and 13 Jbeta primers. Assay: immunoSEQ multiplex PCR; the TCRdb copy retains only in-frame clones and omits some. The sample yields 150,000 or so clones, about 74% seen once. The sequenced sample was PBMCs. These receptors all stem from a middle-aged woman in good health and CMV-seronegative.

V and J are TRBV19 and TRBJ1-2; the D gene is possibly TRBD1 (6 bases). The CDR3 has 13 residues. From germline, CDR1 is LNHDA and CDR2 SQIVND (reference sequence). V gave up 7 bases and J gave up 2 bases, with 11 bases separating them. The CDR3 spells CASNGQLNYGYTF. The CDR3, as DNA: TGTGCCAGTAACGGACAGCTCAACTATGGCTACACCTTC. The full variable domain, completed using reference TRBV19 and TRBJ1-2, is DGGITQSPKYLFRKEGQNVTLSCEQNLNHDAMYWYRQDPGQGLRLIYYSQIVNDFQKGDIAEGYSVSREKKESFPLTVTSAQKNPTAFYLCASNGQLNYGYTFGSGTRLTVV.

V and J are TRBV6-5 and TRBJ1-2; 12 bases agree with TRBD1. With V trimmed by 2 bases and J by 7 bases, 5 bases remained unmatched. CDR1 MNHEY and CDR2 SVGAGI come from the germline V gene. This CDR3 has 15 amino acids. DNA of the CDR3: TGTGCCAGCAGTTACCCGGGACAGGGGGCTGGTGGCTACACCTTC. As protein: CASSYPGQGAGGYTF.

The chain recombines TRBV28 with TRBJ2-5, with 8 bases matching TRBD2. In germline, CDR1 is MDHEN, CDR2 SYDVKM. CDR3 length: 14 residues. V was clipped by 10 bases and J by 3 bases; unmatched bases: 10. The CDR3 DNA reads TGTGCCACCGGGTACGGGGGGGAGAAAGAGACCCAGTACTTC. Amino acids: CATGYGGEKETQYF.

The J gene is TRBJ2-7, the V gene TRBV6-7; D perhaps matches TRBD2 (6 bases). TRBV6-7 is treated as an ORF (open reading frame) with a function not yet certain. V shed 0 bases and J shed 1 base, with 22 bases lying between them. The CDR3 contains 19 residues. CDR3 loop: CASSYSGTRGGPGSYEQYF. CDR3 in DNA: TGTGCCAGCAGTTACTCCGGGACCCGGGGAGGTCCAGGATCCTACGAGCAGTACTTC.

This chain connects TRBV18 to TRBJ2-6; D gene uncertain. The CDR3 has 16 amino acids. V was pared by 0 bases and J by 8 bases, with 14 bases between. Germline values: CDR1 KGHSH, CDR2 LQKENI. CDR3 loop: CASSPPGRPRPNVLTF. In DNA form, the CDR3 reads TGTGCCAGCTCACCACCGGGCAGGCCTCGGCCCAACGTCCTGACTTTC.

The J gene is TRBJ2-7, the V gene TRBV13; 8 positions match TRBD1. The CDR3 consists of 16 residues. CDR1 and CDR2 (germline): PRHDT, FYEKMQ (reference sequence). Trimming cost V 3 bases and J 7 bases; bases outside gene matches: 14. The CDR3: CASSLEGRQGLQEQYF. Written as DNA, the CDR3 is TGTGCCAGCAGCTTGGAGGGGCGACAGGGGCTTCAAGAGCAGTACTTC.

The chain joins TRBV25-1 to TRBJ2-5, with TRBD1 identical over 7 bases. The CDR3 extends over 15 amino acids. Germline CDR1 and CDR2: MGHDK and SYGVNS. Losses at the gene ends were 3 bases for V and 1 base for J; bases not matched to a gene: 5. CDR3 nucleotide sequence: TGTGCCAGCAGTGAGATAACAGGGGCCCAAGAGACCCAGTACTTC. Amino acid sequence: CASSEITGAQETQYF. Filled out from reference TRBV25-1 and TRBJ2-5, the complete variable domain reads EADIYQTPRYLVIGTGKKITLECSQTMGHDKMYWYQQDPGMELHLIHYSYGVNSTEKGDLSSESTVSRIRTEHFPLTLESARPSHTSQYLCASSEITGAQETQYFGPGTRLLVL.

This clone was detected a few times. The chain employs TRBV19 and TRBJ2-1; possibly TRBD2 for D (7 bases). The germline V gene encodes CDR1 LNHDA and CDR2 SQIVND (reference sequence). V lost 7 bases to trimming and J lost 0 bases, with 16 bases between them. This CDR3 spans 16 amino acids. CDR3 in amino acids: CASKGGGPPSYNEQFF. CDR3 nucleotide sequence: TGTGCCAGTAAAGGGGGGGGTCCACCCTCCTACAATGAGCAGTTCTTC. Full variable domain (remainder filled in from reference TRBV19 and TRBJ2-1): DGGITQSPKYLFRKEGQNVTLSCEQNLNHDAMYWYRQDPGQGLRLIYYSQIVNDFQKGDIAEGYSVSREKKESFPLTVTSAQKNPTAFYLCASKGGGPPSYNEQFFGPGTRLTVL.

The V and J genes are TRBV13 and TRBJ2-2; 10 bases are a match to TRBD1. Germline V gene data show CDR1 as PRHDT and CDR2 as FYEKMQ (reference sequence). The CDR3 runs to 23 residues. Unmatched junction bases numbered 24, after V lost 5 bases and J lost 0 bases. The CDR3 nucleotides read TGTGCCAGCAGCCTTAAAACCGGGACAGGGGTTGTTTTATCAAGGTCGAACACCGGGGAGCTGTTTTTT. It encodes CASSLKTGTGVVLSRSNTGELFF.

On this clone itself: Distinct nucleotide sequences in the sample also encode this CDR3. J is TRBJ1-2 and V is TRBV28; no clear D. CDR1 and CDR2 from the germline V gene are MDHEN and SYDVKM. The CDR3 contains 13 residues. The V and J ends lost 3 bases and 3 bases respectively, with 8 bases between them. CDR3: CASSLTDHYGYTF. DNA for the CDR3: TGTGCCAGCAGTTTGACTGATCACTATGGCTACACCTTC.

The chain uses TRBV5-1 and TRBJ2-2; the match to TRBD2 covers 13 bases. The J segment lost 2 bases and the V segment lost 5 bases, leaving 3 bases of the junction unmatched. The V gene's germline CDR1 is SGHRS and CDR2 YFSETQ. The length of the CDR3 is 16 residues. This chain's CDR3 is CASRRTSGSNTGELFF. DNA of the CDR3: TGCGCCAGCAGAAGGACTAGCGGGAGTAACACCGGGGAGCTGTTTTTT.

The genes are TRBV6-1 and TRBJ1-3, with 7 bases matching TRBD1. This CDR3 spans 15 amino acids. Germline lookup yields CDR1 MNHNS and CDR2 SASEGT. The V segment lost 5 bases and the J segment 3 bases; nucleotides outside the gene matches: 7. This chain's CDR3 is CASSSGGFIGNTIYF. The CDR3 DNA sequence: TGTGCCAGCAGTTCAGGGGGTTTCATTGGAAACACCATATATTTT.

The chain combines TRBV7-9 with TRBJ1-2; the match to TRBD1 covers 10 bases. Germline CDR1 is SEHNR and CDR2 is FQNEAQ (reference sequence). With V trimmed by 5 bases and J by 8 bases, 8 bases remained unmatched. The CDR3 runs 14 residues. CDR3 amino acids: CASSGTGEFRGYTF. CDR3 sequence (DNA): TGTGCCAGCAGCGGGACAGGGGAATTTAGGGGCTACACCTTC.

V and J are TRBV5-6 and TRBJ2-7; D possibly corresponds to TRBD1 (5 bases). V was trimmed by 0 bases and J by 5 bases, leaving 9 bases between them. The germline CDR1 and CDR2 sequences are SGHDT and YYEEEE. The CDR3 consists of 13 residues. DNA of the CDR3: TGTGCCAGCAGCTTGGGGCTAGGGGACGAGCAGTACTTC. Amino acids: CASSLGLGDEQYF.

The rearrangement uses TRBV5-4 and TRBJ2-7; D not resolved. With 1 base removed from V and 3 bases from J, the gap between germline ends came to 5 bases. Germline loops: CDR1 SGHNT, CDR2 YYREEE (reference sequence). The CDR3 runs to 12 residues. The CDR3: CASSLTGYEQYF. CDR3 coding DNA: TGTGCCAGCAGCTTGACTGGCTACGAGCAGTACTTC.

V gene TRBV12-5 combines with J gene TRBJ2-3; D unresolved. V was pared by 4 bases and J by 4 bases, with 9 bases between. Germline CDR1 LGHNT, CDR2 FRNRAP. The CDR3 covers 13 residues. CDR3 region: CASGSSVSDTQYF. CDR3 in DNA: TGTGCTAGTGGTTCGTCGGTCTCAGATACGCAGTATTTT.

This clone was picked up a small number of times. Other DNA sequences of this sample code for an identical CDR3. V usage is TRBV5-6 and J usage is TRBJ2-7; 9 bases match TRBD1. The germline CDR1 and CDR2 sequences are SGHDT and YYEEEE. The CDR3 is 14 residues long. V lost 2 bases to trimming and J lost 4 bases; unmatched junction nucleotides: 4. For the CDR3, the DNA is TGTGCCAGCAGCTTAGGACAGGGGAGGTACGAGCAGTACTTC. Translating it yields CASSLGQGRYEQYF.

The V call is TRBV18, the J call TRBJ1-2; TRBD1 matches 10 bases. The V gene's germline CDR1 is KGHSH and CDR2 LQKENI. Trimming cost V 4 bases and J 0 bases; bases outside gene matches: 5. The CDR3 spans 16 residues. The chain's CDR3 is CASSLVGTGANYGYTF. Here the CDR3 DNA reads TGTGCCAGCTCACTTGTTGGGACAGGGGCTAACTATGGCTACACCTTC.

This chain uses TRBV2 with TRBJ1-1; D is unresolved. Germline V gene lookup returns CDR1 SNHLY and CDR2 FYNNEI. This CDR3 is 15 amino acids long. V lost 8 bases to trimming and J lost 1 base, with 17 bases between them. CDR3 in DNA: TGTGCCAGCCGACGAATGGTAACAGAGAACACTGAAGCTTTCTTT. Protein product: CASRRMVTENTEAFF. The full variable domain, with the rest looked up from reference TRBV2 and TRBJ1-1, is EPEVTQTPSHQVTQMGQEVILRCVPISNHLYFYWYRQILGQKVEFLVSFYNNEISEKSEIFDDQFSVERPDGSNFTLKIRSTKLEDSAMYFCASRRMVTENTEAFFGQGTRLTVV.

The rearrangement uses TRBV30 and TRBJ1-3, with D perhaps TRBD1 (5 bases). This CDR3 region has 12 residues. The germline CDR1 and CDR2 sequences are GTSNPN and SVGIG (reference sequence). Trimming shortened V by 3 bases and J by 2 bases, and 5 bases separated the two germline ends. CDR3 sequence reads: CAWSRAGNTIYF. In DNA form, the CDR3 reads TGTGCCTGGAGCAGGGCTGGAAACACCATATATTTT.

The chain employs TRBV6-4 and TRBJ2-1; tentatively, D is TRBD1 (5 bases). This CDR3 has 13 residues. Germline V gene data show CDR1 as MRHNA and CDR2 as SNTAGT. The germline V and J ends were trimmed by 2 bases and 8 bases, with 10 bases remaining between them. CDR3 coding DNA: TGTGCCAGCAGTGACCGGACACAGGATGAGCAGTTCTTC. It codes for CASSDRTQDEQFF.

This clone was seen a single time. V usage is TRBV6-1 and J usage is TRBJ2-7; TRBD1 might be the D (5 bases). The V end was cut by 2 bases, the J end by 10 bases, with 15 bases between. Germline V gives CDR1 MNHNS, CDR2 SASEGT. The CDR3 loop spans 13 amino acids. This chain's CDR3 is CASSESGRERQYF. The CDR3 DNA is TGTGCCAGCAGTGAATCGGGCAGGGAACGACAGTACTTC.

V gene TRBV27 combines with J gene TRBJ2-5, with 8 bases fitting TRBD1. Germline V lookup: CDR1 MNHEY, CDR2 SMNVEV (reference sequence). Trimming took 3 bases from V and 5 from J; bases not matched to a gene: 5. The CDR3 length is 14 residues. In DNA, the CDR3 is TGTGCCAGCAGTTTTCAGGGGGCTGTGGAGACCCAGTACTTC. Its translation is CASSFQGAVETQYF.

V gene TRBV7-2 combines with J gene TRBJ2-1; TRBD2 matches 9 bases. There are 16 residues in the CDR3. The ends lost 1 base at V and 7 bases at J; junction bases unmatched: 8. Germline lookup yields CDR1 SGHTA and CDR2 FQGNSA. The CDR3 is CASSLEGSGSWNEQFF. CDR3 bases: TGTGCCAGCAGCTTAGAGGGTAGCGGGAGTTGGAATGAGCAGTTCTTC.